This is a list of T cell receptor beta chains from one sample in a study of T cell responses to AZD1222 COVID-19 vaccine. Assay: immunoSEQ multiplex PCR; the TCRdb copy retains only in-frame clones and omits some. Of about 160,000 clones in the sample, 92% were seen once. The input for sequencing was peripheral blood, taken 28 days after the second AZD1222 dose. Receptors originate from an adult who received the AZD1222 COVID-19 vaccine. Each CDR3 is given with its conserved first and last residue. D genes are given only for firm matches. Where a row states a size, it is once, few, many or the class of an expanded clone; other rows omit it.

abundance | j_gene | v_gene | d_gene | CDR3aa | CDR3nt
NA | TRBJ2-2 | TRBV15 | NA | CATSAAGVNTGELFF | TGTGCCACCAGCGCGGCAGGGGTCAACACCGGGGAGCTGTTTTTT
NA | TRBJ1-1 | TRBV12-3/TRBV12-4 | NA | CASSRGQEAFF | TGTGCCAGCAGCCGAGGACAGGAAGCTTTCTTT
NA | TRBJ1-1 | TRBV5-5 | NA | CASSLSPGNTEAFF | TGTGCCAGCAGCTTGTCTCCGGGAAACACTGAAGCTTTCTTT
once | TRBJ2-2 | TRBV16 | NA | CASSQFAGNTGELFF | TGTGCCAGCAGCCAATTCGCGGGGAACACCGGGGAGCTGTTTTTT
NA | TRBJ2-4 | TRBV18 | NA | CASSSPGYLNIQYF | TGTGCCAGCTCATCCCCAGGATACCTAAACATTCAGTACTTC
once | TRBJ2-7 | TRBV7-2 | TRBD2 | CASSRGLAGSPSYEQYF | TGTGCCAGCAGCCGGGGACTAGCGGGGTCCCCCTCCTACGAGCAGTACTTC
NA | TRBJ2-3 | TRBV2 | TRBD2 | CASSGDYLTDTQYF | TGTGCCAGCAGTGGGGACTACCTCACAGATACGCAGTATTTT
NA | TRBJ1-2 | TRBV27 | NA | CASSPNRAGGYTF | TGTGCCAGCAGTCCCAACAGGGCAGGTGGCTACACCTTC
once | TRBJ1-2 | TRBV19 | NA | CASSMADGDNYGYTF | TGTGCCAGTAGTATGGCGGACGGTGACAACTATGGCTACACCTTC
NA | TRBJ1-1 | TRBV15 | NA | CATSTRTAPRSTEAFF | TGTGCCACCAGCACCAGGACAGCACCGAGGAGCACTGAAGCTTTCTTT
NA | TRBJ1-4 | TRBV7-8 | NA | CASSLAGGTDEKLFF | TGTGCCAGCAGCTTAGCGGGGGGGACGGATGAAAAACTGTTTTTT
NA | TRBJ1-2 | TRBV6-5 | NA | CASSYSGPGGGYGYTF | TGTGCCAGCAGTTACTCGGGTCCGGGTGGGGGGTATGGCTACACCTTC
NA | TRBJ1-1 | TRBV5-1 | NA | CASSENAMNTEAFF | TGCGCCAGCAGTGAAAACGCCATGAACACTGAAGCTTTCTTT
few | TRBJ1-2 | TRBV10-3 | NA | CAIRETGAYGYTF | TGTGCCATCAGGGAGACAGGTGCCTATGGCTACACCTTC
NA | TRBJ1-1 | TRBV7-2 | NA | CASSLSWGPSEAFF | TGTGCCAGCAGCTTATCTTGGGGCCCGTCTGAAGCTTTCTTT
NA | TRBJ2-6 | TRBV7-9 | NA | CASSPHRGTKTGANVLTF | TGTGCCAGCAGCCCTCACCGGGGCACCAAGACTGGGGCCAACGTCCTGACTTTC
NA | TRBJ1-2 | TRBV2 | NA | CASSEALGRSQQGYTF | TGTGCCAGCAGTGAAGCGCTTGGCCGGAGCCAGCAGGGCTACACCTTC
NA | TRBJ1-2 | TRBV9 | TRBD1 | CASSVAEGGANYGYTF | TGTGCCAGCAGCGTAGCTGAAGGGGGCGCGAACTATGGCTACACCTTC
NA | TRBJ1-1 | TRBV13 | NA | CASRPRENTEAFF | TGTGCCAGCAGACCCAGGGAGAACACTGAAGCTTTCTTT
NA | TRBJ1-1 | TRBV6-1 | NA | CASSEMRQLNTEAFF | TGTGCCAGCAGTGAAATGCGGCAGTTGAACACTGAAGCTTTCTTT
NA | TRBJ2-2 | TRBV2 | NA | CASSENRGANTGELFF | TGTGCCAGCAGTGAAAATCGGGGGGCCAACACCGGGGAGCTGTTTTTT
NA | TRBJ1-1 | TRBV2 | NA | CASSIDGYTEAFF | TGTGCCAGCAGCATAGACGGATACACTGAAGCTTTCTTT
NA | TRBJ1-1 | TRBV5-1 | NA | CASSPGENTEAFF | TGCGCCAGCAGTCCGGGGGAAAACACTGAAGCTTTCTTT